These 22 T cell receptor beta chains originate from one sample sequenced in a study of T cell responses to AZD1222 COVID-19 vaccine. The method was immunoSEQ multiplex PCR; TCRdb's version includes in-frame clones alone and lacks a portion of them. The sample holds around 78,000 clones; around nine tenths are singletons and the top ten take 3.3%. The sample was peripheral blood, taken 28 days after the second AZD1222 dose. Source of these receptors: an adult who received the AZD1222 COVID-19 vaccine.

The chain's CDR3 is CASSRSEQVLSEQYF. DNA for the CDR3: TGCGCCAGCAGCCGCAGCGAGCAGGTCCTTAGCGAGCAGTACTTC. The rearrangement joins TRBV4-1 to TRBJ2-7; D is uncertain. This CDR3 comprises 15 residues. V lost 4 bases and J 6 bases, leaving 19 bases between the germline ends. Germline CDR1 is MGHRA and CDR2 is YSYEKL.

This clone was recorded once. The rearrangement uses TRBV23-1 and TRBJ2-5, with D tentatively TRBD1 (5 bases). TRBV23-1 is marked as an open reading frame, function uncertain. Trimming shortened V by 0 bases and J by 8 bases, and 7 bases separated the two germline ends. The CDR3 runs to 12 residues. The CDR3 coding sequence is TGCGCCAGCAGTCAATCGGGGCGCACCCAGTACTTC. This translates into CASSQSGRTQYF.

This clone was picked up one time. The chain recombines TRBV9 with TRBJ2-1, with TRBD1 matching over 8 bases. Germline V gene lookup returns CDR1 SGDLS and CDR2 YYNGEE. The trim removed 4 bases at V and 0 bases at J, leaving 3 bases unmatched. This CDR3 is built from 15 residues. The CDR3 DNA reads TGTGCCAGCAGCTCTGACAGGGGCTCCTACAATGAGCAGTTCTTC. Protein sequence: CASSSDRGSYNEQFF.

The chain uses TRBV7-9 and TRBJ1-6; 9 bases are a match to TRBD1. Germline loops: CDR1 SEHNR, CDR2 FQNEAQ (reference sequence). After removal of 7 bases from V and 9 bases from J, the junction contained 7 bases not matched to a gene. The CDR3 loop spans 14 amino acids. CDR3 residues: CASTSGTGSSPLHF. The DNA for the CDR3 is TGTGCCAGCACGTCCGGGACAGGGAGTTCACCCCTCCACTTT.

The chain has TRBV11-2 and TRBJ2-1, with D possibly being TRBD1 (6 bases). Germline V gene lookup returns CDR1 SGHAT and CDR2 FQNNGV. Trimming took 2 bases from V and 14 from J, leaving 13 bases between them. The CDR3 runs to 12 residues. CDR3 in amino acids: CASSLSGVGEFF. The CDR3 region has the DNA TGTGCCAGCAGCTTATCAGGGGTAGGTGAGTTCTTC.

J is TRBJ2-2 and V is TRBV7-9, with 8 bases fitting TRBD1. There are 15 residues in the CDR3. Germline assignment: CDR1 SEHNR and CDR2 FQNEAQ (reference sequence). V trimming: 8 bases; J trimming: 3 bases; junction bases outside the gene matches: 8. Here the CDR3 reads CASPEQGAYTGELFF. The DNA for the CDR3 is TGTGCCAGCCCAGAGCAGGGGGCGTACACCGGGGAGCTGTTTTTT.

This clone was observed a few times. The chain uses TRBV25-1 and TRBJ1-2, with 7 bases identical to TRBD1. The V gene's germline CDR1 is MGHDK and CDR2 SYGVNS. The CDR3 contains 14 residues. The trim removed 8 bases at V and 7 bases at J, leaving 13 bases unmatched. The CDR3 DNA reads as TGTGCCAGCCAAGACCCCCGGACAGGTTTTGGCTACACCTTC. This codes for CASQDPRTGFGYTF.

The chain links TRBV3-1 (or the pseudogene TRBV3-2) to TRBJ1-2; D not resolved. Trimming pared 1 base from V and 6 bases from J, leaving 6 bases between. The CDR3 length is 12 residues. Germline values: CDR1 LGHDT, CDR2 YNNKEL (reference sequence). The CDR3 is CASSQGLHGYTF. DNA of the CDR3: TGTGCCAGCAGCCAAGGGCTTCATGGCTACACCTTC.

The chain uses TRBV5-8 and TRBJ1-2, with TRBD1 identical over 9 bases. Losses at the gene ends were 3 bases for V and 0 bases for J; bases not matched to a gene: 6. The CDR3 runs 16 residues. CDR1 and CDR2 (germline): SGHTS, YDEGEE. CDR3 sequence (DNA): TGTGCCAGCAGCTGGGTAGGGACAGGGACTAACTATGGCTACACCTTC. Protein: CASSWVGTGTNYGYTF.

The chain employs TRBV19 and TRBJ2-3; unclear D gene. The CDR3 sequence is 14 residues long. The V end was cut by 4 bases, the J end by 0 bases, with 8 bases between. From germline, CDR1 is LNHDA and CDR2 SQIVND (reference sequence). The CDR3 loop reads CASSTRSSTDTQYF. The CDR3 DNA sequence: TGTGCCAGTAGTACCCGGTCTAGCACAGATACGCAGTATTTT.

Note on this clone: This sequence may be a read error, since a much larger clone differs from it by one base. This chain links TRBV9 with TRBJ2-2, with TRBD2 matching 8 bases. Germline CDR1 SGDLS, CDR2 YYNGEE. CDR3 length equals 15 residues. CDR3 sequence (DNA): TGTGCCGGCAGCGGACGGGAGGGGAACACCGGGGAGCTGTTTTTT. Amino acid sequence: CAGSGREGNTGELFF.

This clone has a single count. This chain connects TRBV5-6 to TRBJ2-3, with 10 bases fitting TRBD1. The junction had 2 bases not matched to a gene; V was cut back by 4 bases and J by 3 bases. From germline, CDR1 is SGHDT and CDR2 YYEEEE. The CDR3 sequence is 14 residues long. For the CDR3, the DNA is TGTGCCAGCAGCCGACAGGGGGCGACAGATACGCAGTATTTT. This encodes CASSRQGATDTQYF.

The rearrangement joins TRBV4-3 to TRBJ1-2; TRBD1 aligns across 7 bases. V was clipped by 4 bases and J by 6 bases; unmatched bases: 8. The CDR3 has 14 residues. The germline CDR1 and CDR2 sequences are LGHNA and YSLEER. CDR3 bases: TGCGCCAGCAGCCCTCTAACAGGGGATCATGGCTACACCTTC. This translates into CASSPLTGDHGYTF.

The chain has TRBV19 and TRBJ2-7; D remains unclear. V gave up 5 bases and J gave up 2 bases, with 16 bases separating them. This CDR3 is 15 amino acids long. CDR1 and CDR2 (germline): LNHDA, SQIVND (reference sequence). As DNA, the CDR3 is TGTGCCAGTAGTCGGGCAGGATCCTCAGCCTACGAGCAGTACTTC. Translation gives CASSRAGSSAYEQYF.

The chain is built from TRBV5-6 and TRBJ1-2; the D is unclear. Germline V lookup: CDR1 SGHDT, CDR2 YYEEEE. The ends were cut back, 4 bases at V and 5 bases at J, with 24 bases in the middle. The CDR3 length is 17 residues. In DNA form, the CDR3 reads TGTGCCAGCAGCCCCTCGGACGGACTCTCTTCTGTGTATGGCTACACCTTC. Its translation is CASSPSDGLSSVYGYTF.

This chain connects TRBV27 to TRBJ1-5; D call uncertain. Trimming removed 5 bases at V and 3 bases at J, with 8 bases between. Looked up from germline, CDR1 is MNHEY and CDR2 is SMNVEV (reference sequence). The CDR3 runs 13 residues. The CDR3 sequence is CASSTGVNQPQHF. CDR3 bases: TGTGCCAGCAGTACCGGGGTCAATCAGCCCCAGCATTTT.

This clone was seen a handful of times. This CDR3 reads CSASYQGGFSGNTIYF. CDR3 coding DNA: TGCAGTGCTAGTTATCAGGGAGGATTCTCTGGAAACACCATATATTTT. The chain uses TRBV20-1 and TRBJ1-3, with a weak D call TRBD1 (5 bases). The germline V gene encodes CDR1 DFQATT and CDR2 SNEGSKA (reference sequence). Trimming took 3 bases from V and 0 from J, leaving 15 bases between them. The CDR3 length is 16 residues.

This chain uses TRBV19 with TRBJ1-2; the D is unclear. The germline V and J ends were trimmed by 1 base and 10 bases, with 10 bases remaining between them. This CDR3 comprises 12 residues. CDR1 and CDR2 from the germline V gene are LNHDA and SQIVND (reference sequence). The CDR3 coding sequence is TGTGCCAGTAGTATAGTCGTCGGGGTCTACACCTTC. Translated: CASSIVVGVYTF.

The chain uses TRBV6-1 and TRBJ1-4, with TRBD1 matching 9 bases. After removal of 4 bases from V and 8 bases from J, the junction contained 17 bases not matched to a gene. Germline values: CDR1 MNHNS, CDR2 SASEGT. The CDR3 has 18 amino acids. The CDR3 sequence: CASSAIKRGGTGKEKLFF. The CDR3 DNA sequence: TGTGCCAGCAGTGCTATAAAAAGGGGAGGGACAGGGAAGGAAAAACTGTTTTTT.

The gene calls are TRBV19 and TRBJ1-5; D gene uncertain. The V end was cut by 6 bases, the J end by 1 base, with 13 bases between. Germline CDR1 and CDR2: LNHDA and SQIVND (reference sequence). CDR3 length: 15 amino acids. Here the CDR3 reads CASSLEGPSNQPQHF. As DNA, the CDR3 is TGTGCCAGTAGCCTGGAAGGACCCAGCAATCAGCCCCAGCATTTT.

CDR3 nucleotide sequence: TGTGCCAGCAGCTTCATTAATTCCTACGAGCAGTACTTC. Amino acid sequence: CASSFINSYEQYF. The V gene is TRBV5-4, the J gene TRBJ2-7; no clear D. Germline V gene lookup returns CDR1 SGHNT and CDR2 YYREEE (reference sequence). The CDR3 loop spans 13 amino acids. Trimming stripped 2 bases from V and 1 base from J, with 7 bases between.

The chain has TRBV24-1 and TRBJ2-4; D is tentatively TRBD1 or TRBD2 (6 bases each). The germline gives CDR1 KGHDR, CDR2 SFDVKD. The CDR3 consists of 12 residues. Trimming left V 4 bases short and J 16 bases short, with 16 bases between. The CDR3 DNA reads TGTGCCACCAGTGACGACGGACAGCGGGTATACTTC. The encoded protein is CATSDDGQRVYF.